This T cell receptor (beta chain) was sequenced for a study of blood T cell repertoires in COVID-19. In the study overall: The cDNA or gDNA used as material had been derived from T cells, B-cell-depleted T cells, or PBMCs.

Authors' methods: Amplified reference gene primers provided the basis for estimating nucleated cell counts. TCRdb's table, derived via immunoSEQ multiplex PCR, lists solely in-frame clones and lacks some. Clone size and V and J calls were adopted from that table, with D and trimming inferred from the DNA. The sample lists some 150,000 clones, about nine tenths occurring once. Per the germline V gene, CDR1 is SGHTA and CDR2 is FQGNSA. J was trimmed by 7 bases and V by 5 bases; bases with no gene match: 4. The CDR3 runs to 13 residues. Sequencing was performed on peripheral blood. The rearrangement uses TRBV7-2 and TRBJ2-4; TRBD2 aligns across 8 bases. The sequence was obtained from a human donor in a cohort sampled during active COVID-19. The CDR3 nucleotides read TGTGCCAGCAGCCCGGGGGGGCCGAACATTCAGTACTTC. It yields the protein CASSPGGPNIQYF.